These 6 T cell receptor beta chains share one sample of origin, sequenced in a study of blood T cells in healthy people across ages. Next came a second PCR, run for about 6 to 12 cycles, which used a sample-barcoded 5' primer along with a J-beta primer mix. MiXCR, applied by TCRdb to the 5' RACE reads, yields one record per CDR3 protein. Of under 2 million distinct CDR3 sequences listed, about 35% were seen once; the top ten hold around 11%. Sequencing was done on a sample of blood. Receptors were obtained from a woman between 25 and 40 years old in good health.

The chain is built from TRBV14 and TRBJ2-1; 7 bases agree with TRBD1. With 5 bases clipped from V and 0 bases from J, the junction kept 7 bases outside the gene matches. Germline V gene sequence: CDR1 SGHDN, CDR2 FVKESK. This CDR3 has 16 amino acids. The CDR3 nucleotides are TGTGCCAGCAGCAGGCCCGGGACAGACTCCTACAATGAGCAGTTCTTC. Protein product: CASSRPGTDSYNEQFF.

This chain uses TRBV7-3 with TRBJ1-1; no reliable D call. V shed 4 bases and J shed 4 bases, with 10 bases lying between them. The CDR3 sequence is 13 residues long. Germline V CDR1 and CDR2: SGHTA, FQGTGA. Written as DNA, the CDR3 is TGTGCCAGCAGCTCTTCAGCGGGCACTGAAGCTTTCTTT. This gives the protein CASSSSAGTEAFF.

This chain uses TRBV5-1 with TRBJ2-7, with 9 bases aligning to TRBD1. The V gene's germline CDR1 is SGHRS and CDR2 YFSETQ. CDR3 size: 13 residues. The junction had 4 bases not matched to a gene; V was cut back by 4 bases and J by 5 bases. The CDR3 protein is CASSPGDRDEQYF. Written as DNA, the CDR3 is TGCGCCAGCAGCCCTGGGGACAGGGACGAGCAGTACTTC.

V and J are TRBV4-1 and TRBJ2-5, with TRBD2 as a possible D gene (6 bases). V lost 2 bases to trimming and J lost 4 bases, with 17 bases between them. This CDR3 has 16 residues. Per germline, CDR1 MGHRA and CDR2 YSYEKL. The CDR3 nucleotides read TGCGCCAGCAGCCAAAGAATATCGGGAGTCGCAGAGACCCAGTACTTC. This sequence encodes CASSQRISGVAETQYF.

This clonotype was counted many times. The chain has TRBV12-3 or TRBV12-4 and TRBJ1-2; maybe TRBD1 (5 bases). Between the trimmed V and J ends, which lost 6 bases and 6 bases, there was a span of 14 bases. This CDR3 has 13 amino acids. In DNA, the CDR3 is TGTGCCAGCAGCGAGGCGGGGCGGGATGGCTACACCTTC. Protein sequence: CASSEAGRDGYTF.

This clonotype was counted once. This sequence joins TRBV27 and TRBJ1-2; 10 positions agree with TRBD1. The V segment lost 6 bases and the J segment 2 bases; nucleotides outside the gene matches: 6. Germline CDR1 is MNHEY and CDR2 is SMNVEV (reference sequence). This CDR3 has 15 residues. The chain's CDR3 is CASSTRTGGNYGYTF. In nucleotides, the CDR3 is TGTGCCAGCAGCACCCGGACAGGGGGAAACTATGGCTACACCTTC.